This T cell receptor beta chain was identified during a study of blood T cell repertoires in COVID-19. The study assigned cohorts using participant-reported clinical history. Clones were sequenced by immunoSEQ multiplex PCR, and TCRdb holds only the in-frame ones, with some missing. Here the sample spans 220,000 or so clones, about 86% being singletons. Per germline, CDR1 SEHNR and CDR2 FQNEAQ (reference sequence). The CDR3 totals 15 residues. Trimming stripped 5 bases from V and 7 bases from J, with 17 bases between. The chain couples TRBV7-9 to TRBJ1-4; possibly TRBD1 for D (5 bases). The sequence came from a woman in her thirties or forties with acute COVID-19. Sample: PBMCs or T cells enriched from blood (not recorded which). Here the CDR3 reads CASSPTNRGSEKLFF. The CDR3 DNA sequence: TGTGCCAGCAGCCCCACGAATAGGGGCAGTGAAAAACTGTTTTTT.